This TCR beta chain was profiled in a study of coeliac disease (dated by TCRdb to between 2021 and 2023). For the study in its entirety: Because high-resolution HLA typing was not available, biased TRBV7-2 usage was examined as a proof of principle. Small intestinal lymphocyte fractions from coeliac and non-coeliac patients were analysed in the study using next-generation sequencing of rearranged TRB and TRG CDR3 regions. The study set out to describe the TR repertoires of small intestinal T cells in active coeliac disease, refractory type I coeliac disease, and coeliac disease treated with a gluten-free diet. A total of roughly 30 patients took part in the full study: about 22 had serologically confirmed coeliac disease and 8 were controls with non-small intestinal disorders. TRB sequencing worked for samples from under 35 subjects, and these included over 20 paired bulk unsorted intraepithelial and lamina propria cell samples. Results the study describes overall, beyond this receptor: Published gliadin-specific TRB sequences were found in about 50% of the 18 coeliac lamina propria samples but in only 1 of 6 controls. TRB repertoires were mostly private, with most amino acid sequences found in only one sample, and V-gene usage showed no significant difference between disease groups. Active coeliac intraepithelial and lamina propria samples had lower TRB and TRG repertoire clonality than controls, suggesting that diverse T cells were recruited. High-purity fractions were not obtained when intraepithelial cells were separated from lamina propria cells, so cross-contamination between compartments was possible. The authors considered the approach unsuitable for unbiased detection of gliadin-specific T cells, which are scarce and rarely shared between patients.

V sheds 1 base and J sheds 0 bases, leaving 18 bases between their ends. The CDR3 contains 19 residues, cysteine and phenylalanine counted. The sequence is cut down to CDR3 DNA, 57 bases in frame from base 1. The germline V gene gives CDR1 as SNHLY and CDR2 as FYNNEI. A note on this clone: What antigen it recognizes has not been identified. No base-level quality is on record; no much larger clone is a single base apart.

The library was made by the immunoSEQ multiplex PCR assay. The TR loci underwent multiplexed PCR amplification, with J gene segments targeted by reverse primers and V gene segments targeted by forward primers. Amplified CDR3 regions were sequenced on the Illumina HiSeq System. As for the original processing: A nearest-neighbour algorithm merged closely related reads to remove PCR and sequencing errors and collapse data into unique sequences. Repertoires were summarised by clonality and by T cell density, defined as TR molecules per amount of genomic DNA input. CDR3 amino acid sequences present in at least 80% of unsorted samples were defined as public TRs, and these public TRs were then tested for differential abundance between coeliac and control samples. Every lamina propria sample was checked against a list of 200 to 250 published gliadin-specific TRB sequences. Disease-group differences in clonality and density were tested with Kruskal-Wallis tests followed by Dunn post-tests. The table comes from immuneACCESS by way of TCRdb, which keeps in-frame sequences with V and J called. Part of the clones is missing from these tables; in studies checked, under half for an unresolved V gene and the rest for unknown reasons. V, J and clone size were drawn from that table, and D and trimming were deduced from the DNA. The sample table holds approximately 3,000 clones, of which around 63% were seen once. The ten largest account for around 16% of the sample.

Cells were frozen in liquid nitrogen in DMSO/FBS as aliquots of about 500,000 cells, with a single aliquot from each fraction going to sequencing. Every one of the 30 patients in the study had endoscopy and a small intestinal biopsy. Lamina propria cells were released by collagenase digestion of the biopsy tissue remaining after intraepithelial cell isolation. Genomic DNA was extracted from frozen unsorted cell fractions using the Qiagen DNeasy blood extraction kit. This TCR came from a woman between 50 and 59 years old without celiac disease. Recombination linked TRBV2 to TRBJ1-4; no D gene is confidently identified. The source material was lymphocytes from the gut lamina propria. The sample's cell subset or site label, decoded: lamina propria cell (LPC) fraction of small intestinal biopsy. The nucleotides read TGTGCCAGCAGTGAAGGCCGAGATCCGATCTATGCAACTAATGAAAAACTGTTTTTT. Its translation reads: CASSEGRDPIYATNEKLFF.